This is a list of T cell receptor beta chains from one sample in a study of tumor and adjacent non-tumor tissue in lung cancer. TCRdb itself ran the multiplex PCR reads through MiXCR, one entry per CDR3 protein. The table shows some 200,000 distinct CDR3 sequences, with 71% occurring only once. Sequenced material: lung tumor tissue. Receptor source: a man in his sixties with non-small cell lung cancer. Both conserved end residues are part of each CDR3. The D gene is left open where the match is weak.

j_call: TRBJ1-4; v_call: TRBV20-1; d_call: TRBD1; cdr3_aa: CSASGQAGEKLLF
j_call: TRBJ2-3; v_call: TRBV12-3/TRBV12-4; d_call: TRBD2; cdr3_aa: CASSLGVVRELPDTQYF
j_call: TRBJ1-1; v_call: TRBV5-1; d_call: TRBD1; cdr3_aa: CASTTGVVGGTEAFF
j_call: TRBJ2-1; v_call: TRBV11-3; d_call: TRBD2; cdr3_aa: CASSSLAGGYNEQFF
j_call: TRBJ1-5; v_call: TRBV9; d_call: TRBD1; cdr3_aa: CANSSRGGFEPQHF
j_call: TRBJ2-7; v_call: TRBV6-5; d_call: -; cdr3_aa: CASGNGGVTPYDQYF
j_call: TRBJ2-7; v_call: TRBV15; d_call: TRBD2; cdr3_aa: CATSRDWGGGNEQYF
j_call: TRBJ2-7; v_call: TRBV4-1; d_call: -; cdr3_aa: CASSQDPIVTANYEQYF
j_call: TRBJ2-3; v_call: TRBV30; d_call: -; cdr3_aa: CAWSVWGATTDTHYF
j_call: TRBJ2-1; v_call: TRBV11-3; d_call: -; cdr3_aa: CASNSRDICHNEQFF
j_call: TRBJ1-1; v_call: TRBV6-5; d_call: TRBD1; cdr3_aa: CASSYYGTGISEAFF
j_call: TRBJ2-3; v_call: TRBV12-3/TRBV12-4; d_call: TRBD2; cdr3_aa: CANTGTSGDTATQYF
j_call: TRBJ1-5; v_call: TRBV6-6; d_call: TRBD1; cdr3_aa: CANSYGTGEMQAQHF
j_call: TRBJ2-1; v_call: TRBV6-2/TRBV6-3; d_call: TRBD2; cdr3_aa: CASSLAGGIDEQLF
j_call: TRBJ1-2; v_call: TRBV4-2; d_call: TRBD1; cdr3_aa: CASSRVDRVNNYGYTF
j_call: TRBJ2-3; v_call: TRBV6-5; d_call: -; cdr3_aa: CASSRGASTDTQYF
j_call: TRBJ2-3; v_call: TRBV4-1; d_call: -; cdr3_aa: CASSQGAEASTDTQYF
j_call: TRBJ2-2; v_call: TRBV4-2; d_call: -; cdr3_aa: CASSLRQGNTGELFF
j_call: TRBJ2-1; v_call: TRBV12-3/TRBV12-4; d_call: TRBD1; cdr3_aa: CASSLTGDRGDEQLF
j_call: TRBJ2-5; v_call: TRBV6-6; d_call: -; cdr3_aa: CASSPLETQYF
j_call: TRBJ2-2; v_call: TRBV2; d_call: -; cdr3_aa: CASSNREVGTGELFF
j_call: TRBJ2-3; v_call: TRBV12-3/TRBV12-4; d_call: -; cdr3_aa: CASCSLESNTDMQYF
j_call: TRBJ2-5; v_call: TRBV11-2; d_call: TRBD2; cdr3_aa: CVSNLGDYSQETQYF
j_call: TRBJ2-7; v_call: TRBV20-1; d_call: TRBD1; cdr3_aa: CSARTGAKIYKQYF
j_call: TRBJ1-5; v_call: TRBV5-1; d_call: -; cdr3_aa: CASSLVTGSNQPQHF
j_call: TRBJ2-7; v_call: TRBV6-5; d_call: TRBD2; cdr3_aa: CASSPSGTSVEQYF
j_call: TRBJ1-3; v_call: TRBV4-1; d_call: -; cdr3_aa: CASSRIALDSSGNTIYF
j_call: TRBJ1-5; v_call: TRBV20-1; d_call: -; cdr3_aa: CSAGRIGDRSNQPQHF
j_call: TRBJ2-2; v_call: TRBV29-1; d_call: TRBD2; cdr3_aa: CSVDLAGGPNTGELFF
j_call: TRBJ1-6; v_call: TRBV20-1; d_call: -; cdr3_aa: CSARVGVAISYNSPLHF
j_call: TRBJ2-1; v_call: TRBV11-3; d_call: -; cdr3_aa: CASRFSGHHNEQFF
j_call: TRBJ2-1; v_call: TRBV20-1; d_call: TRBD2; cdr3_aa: CSARDTIGGADEHFF
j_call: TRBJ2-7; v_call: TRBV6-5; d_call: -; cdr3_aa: CASQLSPSDYEQYF
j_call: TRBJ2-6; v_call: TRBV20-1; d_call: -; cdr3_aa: CSALRRGTWANVLTF
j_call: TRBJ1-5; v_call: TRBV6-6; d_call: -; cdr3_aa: CASNYRAAGSQPQHF
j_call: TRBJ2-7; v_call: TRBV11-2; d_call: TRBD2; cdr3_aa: CASSPWTSRYEQYF
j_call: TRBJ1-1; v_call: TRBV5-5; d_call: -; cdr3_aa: CASRFNPQGNTEAFF
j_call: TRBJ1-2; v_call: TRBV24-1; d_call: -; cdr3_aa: CAVSSNEGNYDYTF
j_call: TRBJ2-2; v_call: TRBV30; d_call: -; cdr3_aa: CAWTRGRKTGELFF
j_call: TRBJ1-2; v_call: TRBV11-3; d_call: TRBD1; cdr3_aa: CANSILGQGAGYTF
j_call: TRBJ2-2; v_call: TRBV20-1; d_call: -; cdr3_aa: CSARVTDPGELFF
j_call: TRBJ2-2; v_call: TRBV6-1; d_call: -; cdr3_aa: CASSDQDTHTGELFF
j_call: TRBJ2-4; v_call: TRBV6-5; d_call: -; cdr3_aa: CASSYSCRGNIQYF